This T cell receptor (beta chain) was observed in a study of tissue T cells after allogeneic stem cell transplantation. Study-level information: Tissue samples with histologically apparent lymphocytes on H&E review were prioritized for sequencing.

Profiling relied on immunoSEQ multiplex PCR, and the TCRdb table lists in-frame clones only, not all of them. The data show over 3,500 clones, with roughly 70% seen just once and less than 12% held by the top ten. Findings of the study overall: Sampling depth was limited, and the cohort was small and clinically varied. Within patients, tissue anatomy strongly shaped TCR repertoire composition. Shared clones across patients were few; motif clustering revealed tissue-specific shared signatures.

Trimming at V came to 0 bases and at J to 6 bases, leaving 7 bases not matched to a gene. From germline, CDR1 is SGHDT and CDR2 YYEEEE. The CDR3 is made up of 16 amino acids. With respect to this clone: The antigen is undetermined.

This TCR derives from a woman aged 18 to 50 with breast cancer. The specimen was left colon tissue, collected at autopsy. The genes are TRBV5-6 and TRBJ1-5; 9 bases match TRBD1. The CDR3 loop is CASSLGAGQGSQPQHF. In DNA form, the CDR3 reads TGTGCCAGCAGCTTGGGGGCCGGACAGGGGAGTCAGCCCCAGCATTTT. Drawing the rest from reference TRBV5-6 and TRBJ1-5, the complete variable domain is DAGVTQSPTHLIKTRGQQVTLRCSPKSGHDTVSWYQQALGQGPQFIFQYYEEEERQRGNFPDRFSGHQFPNYSSELNVNALLLGDSALYLCASSLGAGQGSQPQHFGDGTRLSIL.